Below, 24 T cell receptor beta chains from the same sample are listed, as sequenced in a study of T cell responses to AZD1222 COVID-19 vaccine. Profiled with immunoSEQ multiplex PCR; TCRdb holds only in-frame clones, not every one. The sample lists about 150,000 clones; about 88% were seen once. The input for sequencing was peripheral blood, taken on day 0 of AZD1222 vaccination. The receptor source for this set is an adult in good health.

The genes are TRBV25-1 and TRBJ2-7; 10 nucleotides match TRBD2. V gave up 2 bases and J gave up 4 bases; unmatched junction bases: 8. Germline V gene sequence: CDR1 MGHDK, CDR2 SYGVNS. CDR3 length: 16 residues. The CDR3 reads CASSEEERTSGYEQYF. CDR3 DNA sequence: TGTGCCAGCAGTGAAGAAGAGCGGACTAGCGGTTACGAGCAGTACTTC.

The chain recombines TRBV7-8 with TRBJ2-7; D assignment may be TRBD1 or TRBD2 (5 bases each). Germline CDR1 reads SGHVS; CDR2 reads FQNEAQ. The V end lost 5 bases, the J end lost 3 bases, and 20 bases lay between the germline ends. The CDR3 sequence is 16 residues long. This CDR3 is CASSGTGPQSSYEQYF. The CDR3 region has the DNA TGTGCCAGCAGCGGGACGGGACCCCAGTCCAGCTACGAGCAGTACTTC.

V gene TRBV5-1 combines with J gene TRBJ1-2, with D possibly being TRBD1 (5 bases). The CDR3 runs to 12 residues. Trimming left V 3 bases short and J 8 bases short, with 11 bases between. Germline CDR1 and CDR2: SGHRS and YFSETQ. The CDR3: CASSSGVDGYTF. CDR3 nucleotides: TGCGCCAGCAGCTCGGGGGTGGACGGCTACACCTTC.

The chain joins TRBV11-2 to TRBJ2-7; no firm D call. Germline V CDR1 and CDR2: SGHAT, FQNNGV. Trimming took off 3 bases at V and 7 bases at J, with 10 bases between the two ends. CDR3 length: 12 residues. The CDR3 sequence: CASSLVMREQYF. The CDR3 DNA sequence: TGTGCCAGCAGCTTGGTCATGCGGGAGCAGTACTTC.

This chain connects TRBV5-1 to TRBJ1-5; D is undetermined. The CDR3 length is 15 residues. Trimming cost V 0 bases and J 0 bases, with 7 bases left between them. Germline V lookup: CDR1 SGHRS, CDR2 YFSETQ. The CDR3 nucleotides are TGCGCCAGCAGCTTGGTCCCTGGTAGCAATCAGCCCCAGCATTTT. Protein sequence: CASSLVPGSNQPQHF.

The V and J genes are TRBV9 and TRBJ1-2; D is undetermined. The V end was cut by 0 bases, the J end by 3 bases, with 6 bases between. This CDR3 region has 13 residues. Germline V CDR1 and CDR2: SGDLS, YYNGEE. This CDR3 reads CASSVDPDYGYTF. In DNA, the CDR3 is TGTGCCAGCAGCGTAGACCCCGACTATGGCTACACCTTC. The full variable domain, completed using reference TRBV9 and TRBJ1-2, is DSGVTQTPKHLITATGQRVTLRCSPRSGDLSVYWYQQSLDQGLQFLIQYYNGEERAKGNILERFSAQQFPDLHSELNLSSLELGDSALYFCASSVDPDYGYTFGSGTRLTVV.

CDR3 loop: CASTVGTASNQPQHF. The CDR3 bases are TGTGCCAGCACAGTAGGGACAGCTAGCAATCAGCCCCAGCATTTT. The chain combines TRBV6-5 with TRBJ1-5, with 7 bases identical to TRBD1. This CDR3 region has 15 residues. Trimming at V came to 7 bases and at J to 0 bases, leaving 6 bases not matched to a gene. Per germline, CDR1 MNHEY and CDR2 SVGAGI.

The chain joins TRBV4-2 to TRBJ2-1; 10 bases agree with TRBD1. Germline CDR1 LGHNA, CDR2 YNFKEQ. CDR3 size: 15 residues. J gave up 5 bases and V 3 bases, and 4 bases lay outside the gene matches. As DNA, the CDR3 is TGTGCCAGCAGCCACAGGACAGGGGGTAACAATGAGCAGTTCTTC. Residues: CASSHRTGGNNEQFF.

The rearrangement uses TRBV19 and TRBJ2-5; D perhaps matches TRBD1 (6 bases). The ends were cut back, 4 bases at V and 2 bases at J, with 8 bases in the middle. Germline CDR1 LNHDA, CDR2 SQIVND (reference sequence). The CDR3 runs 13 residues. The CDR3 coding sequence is TGTGCCAGTAGTACAAGGGGGCAAGAGACCCAGTACTTC. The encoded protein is CASSTRGQETQYF.

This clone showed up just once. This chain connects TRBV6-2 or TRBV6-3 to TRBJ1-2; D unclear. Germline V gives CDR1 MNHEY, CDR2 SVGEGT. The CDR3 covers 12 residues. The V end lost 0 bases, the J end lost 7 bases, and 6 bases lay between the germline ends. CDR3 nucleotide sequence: TGTGCCAGCAGTTACTCGTGGAGTGGCTACACCTTC. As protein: CASSYSWSGYTF.

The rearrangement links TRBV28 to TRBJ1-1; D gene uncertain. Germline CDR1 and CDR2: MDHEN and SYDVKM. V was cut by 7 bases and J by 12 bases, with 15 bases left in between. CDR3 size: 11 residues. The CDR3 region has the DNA TGTGCCAGCACCTCCGCCGAGACGACTTTCTTT. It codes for CASTSAETTFF.

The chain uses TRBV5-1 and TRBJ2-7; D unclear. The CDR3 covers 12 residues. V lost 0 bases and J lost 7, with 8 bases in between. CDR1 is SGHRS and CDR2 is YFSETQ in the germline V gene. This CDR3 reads CASSLAAGEQYF. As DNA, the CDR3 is TGCGCCAGCAGCTTGGCAGCCGGGGAGCAGTACTTC.

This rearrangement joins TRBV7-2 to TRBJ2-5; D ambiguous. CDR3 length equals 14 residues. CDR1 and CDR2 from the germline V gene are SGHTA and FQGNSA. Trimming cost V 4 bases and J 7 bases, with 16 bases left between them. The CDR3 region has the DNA TGTGCCAGCAGCTCGGGTCTCACTACCGGGACCCAGTACTTC. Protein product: CASSSGLTTGTQYF.

The CDR3 bases are TGTGCCACCAGTGATTTGAGACAGGGGTTTAGAAATGAGCAGTTCTTC. Its translation: CATSDLRQGFRNEQFF. J is TRBJ2-1 and V is TRBV24-1; 8 nucleotides match TRBD1. The CDR3 has 16 amino acids. CDR1 KGHDR and CDR2 SFDVKD come from the germline V gene. Trimming at V came to 0 bases and at J to 7 bases, leaving 7 bases not matched to a gene.

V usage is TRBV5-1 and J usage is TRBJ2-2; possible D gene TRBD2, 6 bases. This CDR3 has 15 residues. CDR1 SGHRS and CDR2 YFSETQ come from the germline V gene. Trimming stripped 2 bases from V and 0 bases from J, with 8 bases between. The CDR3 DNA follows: TGCGCCAGCAGCTTCTTAGCGGCGAACACCGGGGAGCTGTTTTTT. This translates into CASSFLAANTGELFF.

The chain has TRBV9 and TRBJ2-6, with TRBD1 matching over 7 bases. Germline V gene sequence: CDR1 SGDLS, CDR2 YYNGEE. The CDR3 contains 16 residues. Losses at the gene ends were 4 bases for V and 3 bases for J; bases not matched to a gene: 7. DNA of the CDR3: TGTGCCAGCAGCCCCCAGACAGGGTATGGGGCCAACGTCCTGACTTTC. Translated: CASSPQTGYGANVLTF. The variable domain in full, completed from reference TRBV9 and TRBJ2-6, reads DSGVTQTPKHLITATGQRVTLRCSPRSGDLSVYWYQQSLDQGLQFLIQYYNGEERAKGNILERFSAQQFPDLHSELNLSSLELGDSALYFCASSPQTGYGANVLTFGAGSRLTVL.

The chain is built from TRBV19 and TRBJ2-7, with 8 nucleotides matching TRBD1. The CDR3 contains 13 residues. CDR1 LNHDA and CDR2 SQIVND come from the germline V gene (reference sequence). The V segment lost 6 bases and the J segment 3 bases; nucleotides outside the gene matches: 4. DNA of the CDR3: TGTGCCAGTAGCGACAGGGGTGTCTACGAGCAGTACTTC. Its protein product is CASSDRGVYEQYF.

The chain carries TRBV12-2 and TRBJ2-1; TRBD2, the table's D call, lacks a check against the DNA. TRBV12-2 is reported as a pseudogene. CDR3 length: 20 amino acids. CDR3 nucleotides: TGTGCAAGTCGCCCTCCCCCGGGCGCGGGAGCGTTTCTTTCCTACAATGAGCAGTTCTTC. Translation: CASRPPPGAGAFLSYNEQFF.

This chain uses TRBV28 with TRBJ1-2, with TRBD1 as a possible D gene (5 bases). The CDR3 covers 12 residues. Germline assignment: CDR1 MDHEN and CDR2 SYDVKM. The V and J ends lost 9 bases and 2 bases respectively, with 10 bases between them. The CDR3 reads CASSGLNYGYTF. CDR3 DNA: TGTGCCAGTTCAGGGTTAAACTATGGCTACACCTTC.

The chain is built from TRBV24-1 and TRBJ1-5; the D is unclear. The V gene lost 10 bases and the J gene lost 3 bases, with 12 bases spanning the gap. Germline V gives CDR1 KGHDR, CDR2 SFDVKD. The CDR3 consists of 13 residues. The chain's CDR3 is CATGEHDNQPQHF. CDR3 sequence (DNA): TGTGCCACTGGAGAACACGACAATCAGCCCCAGCATTTT.

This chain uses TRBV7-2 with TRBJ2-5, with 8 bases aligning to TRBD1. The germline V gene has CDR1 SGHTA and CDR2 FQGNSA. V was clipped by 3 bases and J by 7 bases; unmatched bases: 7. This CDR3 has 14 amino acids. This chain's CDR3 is CASSFPGQGSTQYF. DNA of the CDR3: TGTGCCAGCAGCTTTCCAGGACAGGGCTCGACCCAGTACTTC.

CDR3 coding DNA: TGTGCCAGCAGGCAATCAACTGAAGCTTTCTTT. Encoded protein: CASRQSTEAFF. The rearrangement uses TRBV7-2 and TRBJ1-1; D gene unclear. The V end was cut by 6 bases, the J end by 5 bases, with 7 bases between. This CDR3 is 11 amino acids long. From germline, CDR1 is SGHTA and CDR2 FQGNSA.

The CDR3 region has the DNA TGTGCCTGGAGTCTAGGGAGGGGATGGAACACTGAAGCTTTCTTT. Translation: CAWSLGRGWNTEAFF. The chain couples TRBV30 to TRBJ1-1; a possible D gene is TRBD1 (5 bases). CDR3 size: 15 residues. CDR1 and CDR2 (germline): GTSNPN, SVGIG (reference sequence). The V end lost 2 bases, the J end lost 1 base, and 14 bases lay between the germline ends.

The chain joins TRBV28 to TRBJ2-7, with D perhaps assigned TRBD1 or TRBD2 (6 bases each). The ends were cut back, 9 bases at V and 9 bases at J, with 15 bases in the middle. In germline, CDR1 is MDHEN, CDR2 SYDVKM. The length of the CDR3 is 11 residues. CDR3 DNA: TGTGCCAGTGGGGGGCGACGTGTGCAGTACTTC. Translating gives CASGGRRVQYF. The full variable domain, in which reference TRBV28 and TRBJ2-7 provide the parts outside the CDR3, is DVKVTQSSRYLVKRTGEKVFLECVQDMDHENMFWYRQDPGLGLRLIYFSYDVKMKEKGDIPEGYSVSREKKERFSLILESASTNQTSMYLCASGGRRVQYFGPGTRLTVT.